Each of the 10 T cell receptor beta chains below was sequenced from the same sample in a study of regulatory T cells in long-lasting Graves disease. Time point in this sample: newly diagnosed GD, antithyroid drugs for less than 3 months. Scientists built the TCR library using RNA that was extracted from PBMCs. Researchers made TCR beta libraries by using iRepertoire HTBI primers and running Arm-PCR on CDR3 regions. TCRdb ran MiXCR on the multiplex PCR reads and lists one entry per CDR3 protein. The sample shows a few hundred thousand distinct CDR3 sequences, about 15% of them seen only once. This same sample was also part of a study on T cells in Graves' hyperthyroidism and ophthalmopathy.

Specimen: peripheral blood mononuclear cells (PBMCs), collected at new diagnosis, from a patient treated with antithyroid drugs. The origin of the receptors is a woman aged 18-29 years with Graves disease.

CDR3: CASSATGLAGFEQFF. The CDR3 region has the DNA TGTGCCAGCTCAGCGACCGGACTAGCGGGTTTCGAGCAGTTCTTC. This chain joins TRBV18 and TRBJ2-1, with 11 bases matching TRBD2. With V trimmed by 5 bases and J by 10 bases, 10 bases remained unmatched. There are 15 residues in the CDR3. Germline-derived CDR1 and CDR2 are KGHSH and LQKENI.

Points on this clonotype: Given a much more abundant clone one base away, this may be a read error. CDR3 DNA sequence: TGTGCCAGCAGCTTAGATCAGGGGGCGGGGTACAATGAGCAGTACTTC. Its translation: CASSLDQGAGYNEQYF. The V and J genes are TRBV11-2 and TRBJ2-5, with TRBD1 identical over 8 bases. CDR1 and CDR2 from the germline V gene are SGHAT and FQNNGV. There are 16 residues in the CDR3. V was clipped by 0 bases and J by 11 bases; unmatched bases: 14.

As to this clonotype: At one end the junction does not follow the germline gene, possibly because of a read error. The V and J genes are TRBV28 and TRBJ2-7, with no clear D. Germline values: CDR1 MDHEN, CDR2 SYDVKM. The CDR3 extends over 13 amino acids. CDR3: CASNTGRAYGQYF. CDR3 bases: TGTGCCAGCAACACCGGCCGGGCCTACGGGCAGTACTTC.

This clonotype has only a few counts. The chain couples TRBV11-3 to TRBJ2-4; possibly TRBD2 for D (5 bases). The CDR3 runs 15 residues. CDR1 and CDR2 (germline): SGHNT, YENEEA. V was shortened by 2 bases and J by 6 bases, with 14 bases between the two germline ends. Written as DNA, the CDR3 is TGTGCCAGCAGCTTATCGTCGGGGTCCGGAAACATTCAGTACTTC. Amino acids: CASSLSSGSGNIQYF.

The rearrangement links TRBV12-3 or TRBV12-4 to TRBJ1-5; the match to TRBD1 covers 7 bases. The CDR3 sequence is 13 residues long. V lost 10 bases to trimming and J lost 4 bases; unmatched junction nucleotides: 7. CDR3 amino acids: CATSPTGNQPQHF. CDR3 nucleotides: TGTGCCACCAGCCCGACAGGGAATCAGCCCCAGCATTTT.

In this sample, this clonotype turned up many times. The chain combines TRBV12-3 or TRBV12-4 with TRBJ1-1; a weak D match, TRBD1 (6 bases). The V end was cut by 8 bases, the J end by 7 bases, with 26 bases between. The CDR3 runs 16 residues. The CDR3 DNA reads TGTGCCAGCCGGTCCTGGGGGGAAAGGGGGGCTGGTGAAGCTTTCTTT. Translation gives CASRSWGERGAGEAFF.

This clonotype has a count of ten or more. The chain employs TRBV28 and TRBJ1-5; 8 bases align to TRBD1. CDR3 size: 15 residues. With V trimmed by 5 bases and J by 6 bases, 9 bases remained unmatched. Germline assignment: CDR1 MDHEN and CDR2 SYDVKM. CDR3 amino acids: CASSQTGGYSQPQHF. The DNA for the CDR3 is TGTGCCAGCAGTCAAACAGGGGGTTACAGTCAGCCCCAGCATTTT.

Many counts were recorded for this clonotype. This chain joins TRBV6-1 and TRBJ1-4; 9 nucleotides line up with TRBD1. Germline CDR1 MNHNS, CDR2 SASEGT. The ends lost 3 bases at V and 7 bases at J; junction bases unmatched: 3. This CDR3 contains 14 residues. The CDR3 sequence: CASSEGQGFEKLFF. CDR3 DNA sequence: TGTGCCAGCAGTGAGGGACAGGGCTTTGAAAAACTGTTTTTT.

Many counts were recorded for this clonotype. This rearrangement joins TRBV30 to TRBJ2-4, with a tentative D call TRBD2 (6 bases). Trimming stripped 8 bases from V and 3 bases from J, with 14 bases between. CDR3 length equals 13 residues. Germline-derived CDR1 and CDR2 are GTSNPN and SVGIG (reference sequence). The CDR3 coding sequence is TGTGCCCTAGAGACGCGGGGCAAAAACATTCAGTACTTC. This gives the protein CALETRGKNIQYF.

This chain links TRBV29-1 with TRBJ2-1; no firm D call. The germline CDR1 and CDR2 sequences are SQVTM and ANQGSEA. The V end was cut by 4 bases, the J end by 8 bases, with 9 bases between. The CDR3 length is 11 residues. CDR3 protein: CSVGPGYEQFF. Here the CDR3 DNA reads TGCAGCGTTGGGCCCGGCTATGAGCAGTTCTTC.